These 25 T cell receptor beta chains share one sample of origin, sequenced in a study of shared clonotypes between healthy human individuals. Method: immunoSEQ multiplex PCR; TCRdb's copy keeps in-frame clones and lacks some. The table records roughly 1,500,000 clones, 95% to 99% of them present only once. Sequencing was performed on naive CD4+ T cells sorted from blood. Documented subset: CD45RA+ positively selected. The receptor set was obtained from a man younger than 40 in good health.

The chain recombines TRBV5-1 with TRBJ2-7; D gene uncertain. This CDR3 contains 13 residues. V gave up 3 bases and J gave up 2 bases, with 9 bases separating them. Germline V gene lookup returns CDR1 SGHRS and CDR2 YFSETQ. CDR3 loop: CASSYGQPYEQYF. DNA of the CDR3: TGCGCCAGCAGCTACGGTCAGCCCTACGAGCAGTACTTC.

For the CDR3, the DNA is TGTGCCAGCAGTGACTTGAATCTCTGGACTCCAGACGGGGAGCTGTTTTTT. Amino acids: CASSDLNLWTPDGELFF. The V gene is TRBV6-4, the J gene TRBJ2-2; TRBD2 is a possible D gene (5 bases). V lost 1 base and J 7 bases, leaving 19 bases between the germline ends. Germline lookup yields CDR1 MRHNA and CDR2 SNTAGT. This CDR3 is built from 17 residues.

The CDR3 loop reads CASRETTSGRGDTQYF. Here the CDR3 DNA reads TGTGCCAGCAGGGAAACGACTAGCGGGAGAGGGGATACGCAGTATTTT. V and J are TRBV6-1 and TRBJ2-3; TRBD2 agrees at 12 bases. CDR1 MNHNS and CDR2 SASEGT come from the germline V gene. The CDR3 covers 16 residues. The junction had 10 bases not matched to a gene; V was cut back by 6 bases and J by 6 bases.

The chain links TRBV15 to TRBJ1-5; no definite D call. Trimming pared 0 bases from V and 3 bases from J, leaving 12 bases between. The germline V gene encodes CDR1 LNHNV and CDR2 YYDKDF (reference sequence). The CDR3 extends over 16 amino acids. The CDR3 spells CATSRELARHNQPQHF. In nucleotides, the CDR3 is TGTGCCACCAGCAGAGAGTTGGCCAGACACAATCAGCCCCAGCATTTT.

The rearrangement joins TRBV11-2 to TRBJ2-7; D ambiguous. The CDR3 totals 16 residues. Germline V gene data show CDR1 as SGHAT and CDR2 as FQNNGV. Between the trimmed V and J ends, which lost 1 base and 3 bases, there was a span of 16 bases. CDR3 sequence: CASSLGGWEQGYEQYF. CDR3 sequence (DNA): TGTGCCAGCAGCTTAGGGGGTTGGGAACAAGGCTACGAGCAGTACTTC.

DNA of the CDR3: TGTGCCAGCAGCGCGGGGGGAGATAGCGTGTACGAGCAGTACTTC. Translation gives CASSAGGDSVYEQYF. The V and J genes are TRBV7-2 and TRBJ2-7; 8 bases are shared with TRBD2. Trimming cost V 5 bases and J 4 bases; bases outside gene matches: 10. Germline V gene data show CDR1 as SGHTA and CDR2 as FQGNSA. This CDR3 has 15 amino acids.

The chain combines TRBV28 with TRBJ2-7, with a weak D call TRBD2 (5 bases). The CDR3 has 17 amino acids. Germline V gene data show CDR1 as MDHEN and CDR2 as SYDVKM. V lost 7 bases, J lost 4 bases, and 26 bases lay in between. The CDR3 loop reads CASTPPPSLKGVYEQYF. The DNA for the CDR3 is TGTGCCAGCACCCCTCCCCCATCGTTGAAGGGAGTATACGAGCAGTACTTC. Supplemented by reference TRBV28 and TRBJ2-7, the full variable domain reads DVKVTQSSRYLVKRTGEKVFLECVQDMDHENMFWYRQDPGLGLRLIYFSYDVKMKEKGDIPEGYSVSREKKERFSLILESASTNQTSMYLCASTPPPSLKGVYEQYFGPGTRLTVT.

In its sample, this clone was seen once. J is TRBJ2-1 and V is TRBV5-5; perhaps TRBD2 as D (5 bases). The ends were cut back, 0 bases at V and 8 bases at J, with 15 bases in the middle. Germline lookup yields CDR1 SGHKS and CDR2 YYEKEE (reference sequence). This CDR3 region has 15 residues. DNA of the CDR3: TGTGCCAGCAGCTTGGTCTTCGGGGTGGCCTATGAGCAGTTCTTC. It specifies CASSLVFGVAYEQFF. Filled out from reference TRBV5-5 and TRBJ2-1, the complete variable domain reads DAGVTQSPTHLIKTRGQQVTLRCSPISGHKSVSWYQQVLGQGPQFIFQYYEKEERGRGNFPDRFSARQFPNYSSELNVNALLLGDSALYLCASSLVFGVAYEQFFGPGTRLTVL.

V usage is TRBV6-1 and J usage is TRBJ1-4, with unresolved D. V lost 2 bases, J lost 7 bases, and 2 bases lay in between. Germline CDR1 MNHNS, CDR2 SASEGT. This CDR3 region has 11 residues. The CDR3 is CASSESEKLFF. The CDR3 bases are TGTGCCAGCAGTGAAAGTGAAAAACTGTTTTTT.

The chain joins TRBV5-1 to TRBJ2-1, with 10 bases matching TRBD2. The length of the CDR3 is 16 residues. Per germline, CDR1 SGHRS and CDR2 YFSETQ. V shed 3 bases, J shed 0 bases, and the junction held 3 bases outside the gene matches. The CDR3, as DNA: TGCGCCAGCAGCTCAACTAGCGGGGCCTCCTACAATGAGCAGTTCTTC. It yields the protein CASSSTSGASYNEQFF.

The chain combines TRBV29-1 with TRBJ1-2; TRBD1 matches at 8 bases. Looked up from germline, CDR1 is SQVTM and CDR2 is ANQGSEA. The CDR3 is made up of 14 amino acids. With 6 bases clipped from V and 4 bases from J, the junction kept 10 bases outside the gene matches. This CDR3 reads CSVRSPGTGYGYTF. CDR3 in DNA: TGCAGCGTCCGTTCCCCCGGGACAGGCTATGGCTACACCTTC.

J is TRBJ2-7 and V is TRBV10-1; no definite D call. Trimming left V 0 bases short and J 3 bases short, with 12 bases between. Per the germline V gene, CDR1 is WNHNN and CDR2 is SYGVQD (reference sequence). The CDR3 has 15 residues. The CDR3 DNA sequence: TGCGCCAGCAGTGAGTCTTCAACTGGCCGCTACGAGCAGTACTTC. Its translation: CASSESSTGRYEQYF.

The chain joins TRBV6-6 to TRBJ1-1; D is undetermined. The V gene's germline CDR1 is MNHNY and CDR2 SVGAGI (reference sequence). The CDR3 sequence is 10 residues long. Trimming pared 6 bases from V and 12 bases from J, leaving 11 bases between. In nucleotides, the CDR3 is TGTGCCAGCAGGGCGACGTTGACTTTCTTT. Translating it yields CASRATLTFF.

CDR3 amino acids: CASSQGQQSGNTIYF. The CDR3 bases are TGCGCCAGCAGCCAAGGCCAGCAATCTGGAAACACCATATATTTT. The genes are TRBV4-3 and TRBJ1-3, with no clear D. Germline CDR1 LGHNA, CDR2 YSLEER. V gave up 1 base and J gave up 1 base, with 8 bases separating them. The CDR3 has 15 amino acids.

The CDR3 spells CATSRGEGSNQPQHF. In DNA form, the CDR3 reads TGTGCCACCAGCAGAGGGGAGGGCAGCAATCAGCCCCAGCATTTT. This chain uses TRBV15 with TRBJ1-5; D is ambiguous. The CDR3 length is 15 residues. V lost 1 base and J lost 1, with 8 bases in between. CDR1 and CDR2 from the germline V gene are LNHNV and YYDKDF (reference sequence).

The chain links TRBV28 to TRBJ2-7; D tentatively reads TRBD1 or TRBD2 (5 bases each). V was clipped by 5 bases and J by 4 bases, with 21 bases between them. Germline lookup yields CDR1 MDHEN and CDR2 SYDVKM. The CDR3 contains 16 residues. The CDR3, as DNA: TGTGCCAGCAGTCGGAACCTCGGGGCGGAGGATTACGAGCAGTACTTC. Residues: CASSRNLGAEDYEQYF.

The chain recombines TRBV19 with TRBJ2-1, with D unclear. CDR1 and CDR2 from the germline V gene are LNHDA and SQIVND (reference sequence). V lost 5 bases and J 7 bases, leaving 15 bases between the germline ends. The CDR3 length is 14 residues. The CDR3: CASSPRDPENEQFF. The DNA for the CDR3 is TGTGCCAGTAGTCCACGTGACCCCGAGAATGAGCAGTTCTTC. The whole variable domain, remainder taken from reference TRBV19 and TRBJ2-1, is DGGITQSPKYLFRKEGQNVTLSCEQNLNHDAMYWYRQDPGQGLRLIYYSQIVNDFQKGDIAEGYSVSREKKESFPLTVTSAQKNPTAFYLCASSPRDPENEQFFGPGTRLTVL.

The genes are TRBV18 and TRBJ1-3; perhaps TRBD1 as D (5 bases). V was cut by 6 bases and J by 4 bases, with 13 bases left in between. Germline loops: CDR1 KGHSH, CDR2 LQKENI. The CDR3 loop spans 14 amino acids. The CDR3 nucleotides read TGTGCCAGCTCTCTCCCGAGGACAGGAAACACCATATATTTT. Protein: CASSLPRTGNTIYF.

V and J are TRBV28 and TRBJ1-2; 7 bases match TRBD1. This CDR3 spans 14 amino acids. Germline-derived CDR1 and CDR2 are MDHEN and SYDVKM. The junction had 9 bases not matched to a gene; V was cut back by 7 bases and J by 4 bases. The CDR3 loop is CASTPHGQVYGYTF. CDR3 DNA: TGTGCCAGCACGCCACACGGACAGGTCTATGGCTACACCTTC.

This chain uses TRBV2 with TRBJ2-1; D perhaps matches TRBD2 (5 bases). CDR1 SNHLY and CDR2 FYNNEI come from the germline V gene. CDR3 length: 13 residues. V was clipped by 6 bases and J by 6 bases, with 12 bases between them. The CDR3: CASSERALNEQFF. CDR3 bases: TGTGCCAGCAGCGAGAGGGCCCTCAATGAGCAGTTCTTC.

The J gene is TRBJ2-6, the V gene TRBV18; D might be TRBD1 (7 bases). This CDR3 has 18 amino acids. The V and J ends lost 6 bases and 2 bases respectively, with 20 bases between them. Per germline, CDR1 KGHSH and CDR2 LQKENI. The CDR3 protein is CASSSRKQGGTGANVLTF. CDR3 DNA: TGTGCCAGCTCCTCACGGAAGCAGGGGGGAACTGGGGCCAACGTCCTGACTTTC.

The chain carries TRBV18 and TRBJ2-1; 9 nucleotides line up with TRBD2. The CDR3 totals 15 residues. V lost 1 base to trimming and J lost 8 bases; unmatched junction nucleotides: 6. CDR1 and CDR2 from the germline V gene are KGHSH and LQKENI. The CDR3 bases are TGTGCCAGCTCACCACGGCGGGAGGGCCTCTATGAGCAGTTCTTC. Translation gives CASSPRREGLYEQFF.

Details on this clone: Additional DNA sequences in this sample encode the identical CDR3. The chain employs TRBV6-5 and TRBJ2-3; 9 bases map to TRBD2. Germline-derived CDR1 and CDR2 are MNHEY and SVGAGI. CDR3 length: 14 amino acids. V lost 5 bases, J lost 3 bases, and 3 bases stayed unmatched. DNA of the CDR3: TGTGCCAGCAGTCGGGGACTAGCTACAGATACGCAGTATTTT. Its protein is CASSRGLATDTQYF.

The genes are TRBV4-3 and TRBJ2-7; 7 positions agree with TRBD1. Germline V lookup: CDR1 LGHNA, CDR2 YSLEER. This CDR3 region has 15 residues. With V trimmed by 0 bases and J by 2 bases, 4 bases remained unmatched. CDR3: CASSQDEGTAYEQYF. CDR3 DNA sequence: TGCGCCAGCAGCCAAGATGAAGGGACAGCCTACGAGCAGTACTTC.

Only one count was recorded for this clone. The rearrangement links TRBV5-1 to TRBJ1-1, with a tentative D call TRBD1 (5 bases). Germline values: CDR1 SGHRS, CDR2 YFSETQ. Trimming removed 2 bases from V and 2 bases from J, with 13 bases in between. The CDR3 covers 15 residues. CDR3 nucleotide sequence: TGCGCCAGCAGCTTTCAAGACAGACTAAACACTGAAGCTTTCTTT. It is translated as CASSFQDRLNTEAFF.